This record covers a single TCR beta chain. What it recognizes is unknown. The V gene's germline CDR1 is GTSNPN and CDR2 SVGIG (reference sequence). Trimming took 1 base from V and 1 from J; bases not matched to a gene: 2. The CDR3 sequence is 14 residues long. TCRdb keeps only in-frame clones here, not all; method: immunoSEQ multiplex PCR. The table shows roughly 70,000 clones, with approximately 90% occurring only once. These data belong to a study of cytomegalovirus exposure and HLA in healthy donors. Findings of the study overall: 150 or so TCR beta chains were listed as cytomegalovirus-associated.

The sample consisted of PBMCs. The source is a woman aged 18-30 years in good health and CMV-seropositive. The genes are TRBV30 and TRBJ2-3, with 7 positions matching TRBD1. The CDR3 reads CAWSAGQGTDTQYF. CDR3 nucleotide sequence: TGTGCCTGGAGTGCTGGACAGGGCACAGATACGCAGTATTTT.